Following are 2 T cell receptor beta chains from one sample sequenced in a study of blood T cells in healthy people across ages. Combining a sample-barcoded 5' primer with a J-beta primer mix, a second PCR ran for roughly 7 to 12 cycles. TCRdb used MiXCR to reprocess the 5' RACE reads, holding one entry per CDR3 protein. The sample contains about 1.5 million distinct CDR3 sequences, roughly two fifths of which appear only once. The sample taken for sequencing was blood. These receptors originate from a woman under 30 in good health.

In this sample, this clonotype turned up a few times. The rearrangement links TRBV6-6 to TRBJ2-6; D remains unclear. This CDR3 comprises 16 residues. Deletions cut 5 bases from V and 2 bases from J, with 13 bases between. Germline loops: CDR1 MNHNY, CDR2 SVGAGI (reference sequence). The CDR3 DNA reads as TGTGCCAGCAGTCCTCTAAGTAGCCCTGGGGCCAACGTCCTGACTTTC. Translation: CASSPLSSPGANVLTF.

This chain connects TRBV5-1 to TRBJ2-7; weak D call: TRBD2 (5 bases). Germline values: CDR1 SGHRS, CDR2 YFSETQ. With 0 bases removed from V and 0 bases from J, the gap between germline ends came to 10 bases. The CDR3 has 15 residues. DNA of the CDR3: TGCGCCAGCAGCTTGGGGACTGTTTACTCCTACGAGCAGTACTTC. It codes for CASSLGTVYSYEQYF.